One and the same sample provided the 3 T cell receptor beta chains below, sequenced in a study of control samples from healthy donors and cancer patients. Sequencing was performed with immunoSEQ multiplex PCR; in TCRdb, only in-frame clones are kept and a portion is missing. In the table there are 100,000 or so clones, about 90% of which are singletons. Material: blood. The receptors stem from a woman in her forties or fifties in good health.

This clone was recorded once. For the CDR3, the DNA is TGTGCCAGCAGCTCGGCGAGGGAGGGGCCCTACTACGAGCAGTACTTC. Encoded protein: CASSSAREGPYYEQYF. V and J are TRBV7-9 and TRBJ2-7; TRBD2 matches at 7 bases. Germline CDR1 is SEHNR and CDR2 is FQNEAQ (reference sequence). V lost 4 bases to trimming and J lost 3 bases; unmatched junction nucleotides: 12. This CDR3 comprises 16 residues. Using reference TRBV7-9 and TRBJ2-7 for the parts outside the CDR3, the full variable domain is DTGVSQNPRHKITKRGQNVTFRCDPISEHNRLYWYRQTLGQGPEFLTYFQNEAQLEKSRLLSDRFSAERPKGSFSTLEIQRTEQGDSAMYLCASSSAREGPYYEQYFGPGTRLTVT.

The chain is built from TRBV5-4 and TRBJ2-1; the D gene could be TRBD1 or TRBD2 (5 bases each). This CDR3 has 16 amino acids. Germline values: CDR1 SGHNT, CDR2 YYREEE (reference sequence). V gave up 1 base and J gave up 9 bases, with 20 bases separating them. CDR3 amino acids: CASSLQGFPPEGEQFF. CDR3 bases: TGTGCCAGCAGCTTGCAGGGATTCCCCCCAGAGGGTGAGCAGTTCTTC.

This clone appeared a single time. The chain combines TRBV13 with TRBJ2-3; no clear D. From germline, CDR1 is PRHDT and CDR2 FYEKMQ (reference sequence). Trimming left V 1 base short and J 7 bases short, with 3 bases between. The CDR3 contains 11 residues. CDR3 sequence reads: CASSLAYTQYF. As DNA, the CDR3 is TGTGCCAGCAGCTTAGCCTATACGCAGTATTTT.